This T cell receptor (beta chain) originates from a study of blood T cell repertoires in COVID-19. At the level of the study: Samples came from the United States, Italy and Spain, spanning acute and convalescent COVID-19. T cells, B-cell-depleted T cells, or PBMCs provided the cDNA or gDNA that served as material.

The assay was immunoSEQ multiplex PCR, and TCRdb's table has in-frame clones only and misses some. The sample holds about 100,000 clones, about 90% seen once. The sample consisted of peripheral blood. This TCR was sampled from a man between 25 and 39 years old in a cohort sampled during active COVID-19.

The CDR3, as DNA: TGCGCCAGCAGCTTAAGGACAGATAGCACAGATACGCAGTATTTT. Translated, it gives CASSLRTDSTDTQYF. V and J are TRBV5-1 and TRBJ2-3; D may be TRBD1 (6 bases). Germline CDR1 SGHRS, CDR2 YFSETQ. The ends were cut back, 2 bases at V and 0 bases at J, with 10 bases in the middle. The CDR3 covers 15 residues.